The 27 T cell receptor beta chains listed next were all sequenced from one sample in a study of blood T cell repertoires in COVID-19. The assay was immunoSEQ multiplex PCR, and TCRdb's table has in-frame clones only and misses some. The sample holds more than 150,000 clones; approximately 91% are singletons and the top ten take 2.4%. Specimen: peripheral blood. Receptor source: a woman in her 70s with acute or convalescent COVID-19.

CDR3: CASSLFARGQDYGYTF. DNA of the CDR3: TGTGCCAGCAGCCTATTCGCGAGGGGGCAGGACTATGGCTACACCTTC. This chain joins TRBV7-2 and TRBJ1-2, with 7 bases fitting TRBD1. CDR1 is SGHTA and CDR2 is FQGNSA in the germline V gene. This CDR3 has 16 amino acids. V lost 5 bases and J lost 3; bases outside the gene matches: 12.

This chain connects TRBV9 to TRBJ2-7; 7 positions agree with TRBD2. Germline V gene lookup returns CDR1 SGDLS and CDR2 YYNGEE. Trimming took 3 bases from V and 6 from J; bases not matched to a gene: 15. CDR3 size: 16 residues. As DNA, the CDR3 is TGTGCCAGCAGCGCCAACCCCGGGGGGATCAGCGGCGAGCAGTACTTC. Residues: CASSANPGGISGEQYF. Complete variable domain (other parts from reference TRBV9 and TRBJ2-7): DSGVTQTPKHLITATGQRVTLRCSPRSGDLSVYWYQQSLDQGLQFLIQYYNGEERAKGNILERFSAQQFPDLHSELNLSSLELGDSALYFCASSANPGGISGEQYFGPGTRLTVT.

V gene TRBV6-5 combines with J gene TRBJ1-6, with 7 bases that match TRBD1. V was clipped by 6 bases and J by 5 bases; unmatched bases: 4. Germline V gene sequence: CDR1 MNHEY, CDR2 SVGAGI. The CDR3 length is 14 residues. CDR3 nucleotides: TGTGCCAGCAGAGTAGACAGGGATAATTCACCCCTCCACTTT. It codes for CASRVDRDNSPLHF.

This sequence joins TRBV7-8 and TRBJ1-5; 7 nucleotides agree with TRBD1. This CDR3 contains 15 residues. Germline lookup yields CDR1 SGHVS and CDR2 FQNEAQ. V was clipped by 0 bases and J by 7 bases; unmatched bases: 6. The DNA of the CDR3 is TGTGCCAGCAGCTTAGCAGGAGGGGGCCGGCAGCCCCAGCATTTT. It specifies CASSLAGGGRQPQHF.

The chain carries TRBV5-1 and TRBJ1-4; maybe TRBD1 (5 bases). The CDR3 loop spans 15 amino acids. V was trimmed by 2 bases and J by 8 bases, leaving 16 bases between them. Germline V gene data show CDR1 as SGHRS and CDR2 as YFSETQ. Here the CDR3 DNA reads TGCGCCAGCAGCTTTGGGCGGGGGAGAGACGAAAAACTGTTTTTT. Its protein is CASSFGRGRDEKLFF.

The rearrangement links TRBV5-4 to TRBJ2-5, with D perhaps TRBD2 (6 bases). CDR1 and CDR2 (germline): SGHNT, YYREEE (reference sequence). The CDR3 extends over 15 amino acids. The V gene lost 4 bases and the J gene lost 3 bases, with 16 bases spanning the gap. Written as DNA, the CDR3 is TGTGCCAGCAGCCCGACGGGGTGGGGGGAAGAGACCCAGTACTTC. Protein product: CASSPTGWGEETQYF.

The chain recombines TRBV7-2 with TRBJ1-2; 7 bases line up with TRBD1. The V segment lost 6 bases and the J segment 8 bases; nucleotides outside the gene matches: 12. The germline V gene has CDR1 SGHTA and CDR2 FQGNSA. CDR3 length: 14 amino acids. The CDR3 is CASRPGTERNGYTF. The CDR3 nucleotides are TGTGCCAGCAGACCCGGGACAGAGAGGAACGGCTACACCTTC.

The chain employs TRBV27 and TRBJ2-7; a possible D gene is TRBD1 (6 bases). With 5 bases removed from V and 0 bases from J, the gap between germline ends came to 14 bases. The CDR3 totals 15 residues. CDR1 is MNHEY and CDR2 is SMNVEV in the germline V gene (reference sequence). CDR3 in amino acids: CASSPRTEFSYEQYF. CDR3 in DNA: TGTGCCAGCAGTCCGCGGACAGAGTTCTCCTACGAGCAGTACTTC.

This chain links TRBV4-3 with TRBJ2-7, with 8 bases that match TRBD1. CDR1 and CDR2 from the germline V gene are LGHNA and YSLEER. V lost 5 bases and J lost 4; bases outside the gene matches: 7. This CDR3 contains 14 residues. DNA for the CDR3: TGCGCCAGCAGCGTCGACAGGGGACCATACGAGCAGTACTTC. Translating gives CASSVDRGPYEQYF.

The chain employs TRBV28 and TRBJ1-5, with 9 bases that match TRBD1. The CDR3 spans 15 residues. V was pared by 6 bases and J by 5 bases, with 8 bases of the junction left unmatched. The germline V gene has CDR1 MDHEN and CDR2 SYDVKM. This chain's CDR3 is CASSLPGTGYQPQHF. The CDR3 DNA is TGTGCCAGCAGCCTTCCCGGGACAGGGTATCAGCCCCAGCATTTT.

The gene calls are TRBV28 and TRBJ1-2, with D uncertain. The CDR3 loop spans 12 amino acids. The V end lost 5 bases, the J end lost 2 bases, and 6 bases lay between the germline ends. CDR1 is MDHEN and CDR2 is SYDVKM in the germline V gene. CDR3 nucleotide sequence: TGTGCCAGCAGTAGCCGGAACTATGGCTACACCTTC. It encodes CASSSRNYGYTF.

The chain is built from TRBV5-5 and TRBJ1-1; 7 bases align to TRBD1. Losses at the gene ends were 2 bases for V and 5 bases for J; bases not matched to a gene: 12. The germline CDR1 and CDR2 sequences are SGHKS and YYEKEE (reference sequence). The CDR3 is 16 residues long. The CDR3 nucleotides read TGTGCCAGCAGCTTAGTACACACCCAACAGGGGACTGAAGCTTTCTTT. Its protein product is CASSLVHTQQGTEAFF. The full variable domain, its missing parts supplied by reference TRBV5-5 and TRBJ1-1, is DAGVTQSPTHLIKTRGQQVTLRCSPISGHKSVSWYQQVLGQGPQFIFQYYEKEERGRGNFPDRFSARQFPNYSSELNVNALLLGDSALYLCASSLVHTQQGTEAFFGQGTRLTVV.

The genes are TRBV7-9 and TRBJ2-2, with 9 bases identical to TRBD1. This CDR3 has 13 residues. Trimming at V came to 8 bases and at J to 5 bases, leaving 3 bases not matched to a gene. Per germline, CDR1 SEHNR and CDR2 FQNEAQ (reference sequence). The CDR3 DNA reads as TGTGCCAGCGGGACAGGGCGGACCGGGGAGCTGTTTTTT. This sequence encodes CASGTGRTGELFF.

This clone is a singleton in its sample. The gene calls are TRBV19 and TRBJ1-3; weak D call: TRBD1 (6 bases). The CDR3 runs 16 residues. Between the trimmed V and J ends, which lost 6 bases and 2 bases, there was a span of 17 bases. Germline values: CDR1 LNHDA, CDR2 SQIVND (reference sequence). In DNA form, the CDR3 reads TGTGCCAGTAGCATAACTACAGGGCACCCTGGAAACACCATATATTTT. This encodes CASSITTGHPGNTIYF.

The chain carries TRBV5-5 and TRBJ1-1, with D hard to call. V shed 2 bases and J shed 1 base, with 24 bases lying between them. The CDR3 is made up of 19 amino acids. CDR1 and CDR2 from the germline V gene are SGHKS and YYEKEE (reference sequence). The CDR3 is CASSLFGDYTSGKNTEAFF. CDR3 bases: TGTGCCAGCAGCTTATTCGGGGATTATACGTCGGGCAAGAACACTGAAGCTTTCTTT.

This clone was seen a handful of times. This chain joins TRBV5-1 and TRBJ1-1; a weak D match, TRBD1 (6 bases). Germline CDR1 SGHRS, CDR2 YFSETQ. The CDR3 contains 14 residues. V was cut by 7 bases and J by 3 bases, with 16 bases left in between. The CDR3 DNA follows: TGCGCCAGCGGGGGCCTTGACGGCGACACTGAAGCTTTCTTT. The encoded protein is CASGGLDGDTEAFF.

The chain has TRBV27 and TRBJ2-5; D may be TRBD2 (6 bases). Germline V CDR1 and CDR2: MNHEY, SMNVEV (reference sequence). V shed 8 bases and J shed 3 bases, with 19 bases lying between them. The CDR3 is 15 residues long. CDR3 sequence (DNA): TGTGCCAGCGCTCCGGGACTCCAGCAAAAAGAGACCCAGTACTTC. Translating it yields CASAPGLQQKETQYF.

The chain uses TRBV19 and TRBJ1-1; the D gene is possibly TRBD1 (5 bases). V gave up 1 base and J gave up 3 bases, with 15 bases separating them. The germline V gene has CDR1 LNHDA and CDR2 SQIVND (reference sequence). This CDR3 has 16 amino acids. In nucleotides, the CDR3 is TGTGCCAGTAGTATAGGTAGGAGGGGTTCGCACACTGAAGCTTTCTTT. Protein sequence: CASSIGRRGSHTEAFF.

This chain uses TRBV19 with TRBJ1-1; D gene ambiguous. The germline V and J ends were trimmed by 4 bases and 1 base, with 10 bases remaining between them. The germline V gene has CDR1 LNHDA and CDR2 SQIVND (reference sequence). The CDR3 covers 14 residues. The CDR3: CASSTLDKNTEAFF. CDR3 nucleotide sequence: TGTGCCAGTAGTACGTTAGACAAGAACACTGAAGCTTTCTTT.

V gene TRBV18 combines with J gene TRBJ2-3; 15 bases map to TRBD2. V lost 0 bases to trimming and J lost 4 bases; unmatched junction nucleotides: 11. Germline V CDR1 and CDR2: KGHSH, LQKENI. CDR3 length: 20 residues. CDR3 amino acids: CASSPPWTSGGADPADTQYF. The CDR3 region has the DNA TGTGCCAGCTCACCACCGTGGACTAGCGGGGGGGCCGACCCAGCAGATACGCAGTATTTT.

The table lists this clone with a count of one. The rearrangement links TRBV7-9 to TRBJ2-2; 7 bases are a match to TRBD1. Germline loops: CDR1 SEHNR, CDR2 FQNEAQ (reference sequence). Trimming at V came to 7 bases and at J to 5 bases, leaving 10 bases not matched to a gene. This CDR3 is 15 amino acids long. The CDR3: CASITGTDHTGELFF. CDR3 sequence (DNA): TGTGCCAGCATCACCGGGACAGATCATACCGGGGAGCTGTTTTTT.

The rearrangement uses TRBV4-3 and TRBJ1-4; the D gene is possibly TRBD1 (6 bases). Germline-derived CDR1 and CDR2 are LGHNA and YSLEER. The ends were cut back, 5 bases at V and 6 bases at J, with 13 bases in the middle. The CDR3 contains 14 residues. The CDR3 here is CASSIQGRDEKLFF. DNA for the CDR3: TGCGCCAGCAGCATACAGGGTCGGGATGAAAAACTGTTTTTT.

J is TRBJ1-1 and V is TRBV4-3; D perhaps matches TRBD1 (5 bases). The CDR3 has 17 residues. Germline V gene sequence: CDR1 LGHNA, CDR2 YSLEER. Trimming took 1 base from V and 3 from J, leaving 18 bases between them. For the CDR3, the DNA is TGCGCCAGCAGCCAAGCATTTGGACATTGGGGGGACACTGAAGCTTTCTTT. Its translation is CASSQAFGHWGDTEAFF.

This chain joins TRBV7-2 and TRBJ2-7; TRBD1 might be the D (6 bases). The V gene lost 3 bases and the J gene lost 6 bases, with 12 bases spanning the gap. This CDR3 has 13 residues. Germline CDR1 is SGHTA and CDR2 is FQGNSA. This chain's CDR3 is CASSFDYRVEQYF. The CDR3 DNA is TGTGCCAGCAGCTTCGACTACAGGGTCGAGCAGTACTTC.

This chain uses TRBV7-9 with TRBJ2-1; the match to TRBD2 covers 12 bases. The ends lost 4 bases at V and 0 bases at J; junction bases unmatched: 1. The CDR3 covers 16 residues. Germline V lookup: CDR1 SEHNR, CDR2 FQNEAQ (reference sequence). CDR3 nucleotides: TGTGCCAGCAGCTCGACTAGCGGGGGCTCCTACAATGAGCAGTTCTTC. This translates into CASSSTSGGSYNEQFF.

This rearrangement joins TRBV6-1 to TRBJ1-5; 10 bases map to TRBD1. This CDR3 is built from 14 residues. J gave up 7 bases and V 3 bases, and 3 bases lay outside the gene matches. CDR1 MNHNS and CDR2 SASEGT come from the germline V gene. The CDR3 DNA reads as TGTGCCAGCAGTGAGACAGGGGGCGGCCAGCCCCAGCATTTT. This codes for CASSETGGGQPQHF.

In DNA, the CDR3 is TGTGCCAGCAGCCCACCGGGACAGGAGACTTCACCCCTCCACTTT. It yields the protein CASSPPGQETSPLHF. This chain uses TRBV5-5 with TRBJ1-6; 8 bases map to TRBD1. V lost 4 bases and J lost 9; bases outside the gene matches: 9. This CDR3 is 15 amino acids long. The germline CDR1 and CDR2 sequences are SGHKS and YYEKEE (reference sequence). The complete variable domain, with remaining parts taken from reference TRBV5-5 and TRBJ1-6, reads DAGVTQSPTHLIKTRGQQVTLRCSPISGHKSVSWYQQVLGQGPQFIFQYYEKEERGRGNFPDRFSARQFPNYSSELNVNALLLGDSALYLCASSPPGQETSPLHFGNGTRLTVT.